A selection of T cell receptor beta chains follows, all from one sample in a study of monozygotic twins with inflammatory bowel disease. Using the 5' RACE reads, TCRdb records one entry per CDR3 protein without DNA. The sample has around 140,000 distinct CDR3 sequences. Sequencing was done on a sample of blood. Receptors were obtained from a human donor with ulcerative colitis or Crohn's disease, or a healthy co-twin of an affected twin (not recorded which). Each CDR3 is given with its conserved first and last residue. Clone size is stated in some rows and not others, as once, few, many or a class when expanded.

size: NA
length: 14
V: TRBV7-2
J: TRBJ2-7
CDR3: CASSQRLVAYEQYF

size: NA
length: 15
V: TRBV12-3/TRBV12-4
J: TRBJ1-5
CDR3: CASSRGTGTNQPQHF

size: NA
length: 13
V: TRBV12-3/TRBV12-4
J: TRBJ2-1
CDR3: CASSFQGGDEQFF

size: NA
length: 16
V: TRBV12-3/TRBV12-4
J: TRBJ2-2
CDR3: CASSLPGGRDTGELFF

size: NA
length: 12
V: TRBV20-1
J: TRBJ2-1
CDR3: CSARGHEGAQFF

size: NA
length: 13
V: TRBV20-1
J: TRBJ1-5
CDR3: CAQSGGANQPQHF

size: NA
length: 14
V: TRBV5-1
J: TRBJ2-5
CDR3: CASSLGTSRETQYF

size: NA
length: 15
V: TRBV6-2/TRBV6-3
J: TRBJ2-1
CDR3: CASSYAGTGGNEQFF

size: NA
length: 13
V: TRBV7-2
J: TRBJ1-1
CDR3: CASSSGVDTEASF

size: NA
length: 16
V: TRBV19
J: TRBJ2-1
CDR3: CASSLSRGQGINEQFF

size: NA
length: 15
V: TRBV3-1
J: TRBJ1-1
CDR3: CASSPTGVYGTEAFF

size: NA
length: 18
V: TRBV15
J: TRBJ1-2
CDR3: CATSRVPPTSQGAYGYTF

size: NA
length: 12
V: TRBV29-1
J: TRBJ2-5
CDR3: CSVHGYGETQYF

size: NA
length: 14
V: TRBV7-2
J: TRBJ2-3
CDR3: CASSAVGSTDTQYF

size: NA
length: 16
V: TRBV5-4
J: TRBJ2-2
CDR3: CASSSKGGGATGELFF

size: NA
length: 19
V: TRBV11-2
J: TRBJ2-1
CDR3: CASSGRTSGGFSSYNEQFF

size: medium-sized
length: 16
V: TRBV5-1
J: TRBJ2-7
CDR3: CASSLTSQIGNYEQYF

size: NA
length: 17
V: TRBV3-1
J: TRBJ1-4
CDR3: CASSPPTDSATNEKLFF